Following are 26 T cell receptor beta chains from one sample sequenced in a study of tumor and adjacent non-tumor tissue in lung cancer. Three rounds of nested PCR, following a modified ARM-PCR protocol, produced the TCRbeta library. One entry per CDR3 protein results from TCRdb running MiXCR on the multiplex PCR reads. The sample shows about 120,000 distinct CDR3 sequences, approximately 66% of them seen only once. RNA was extracted from bulk tissue without any cell sorting. Sequences were obtained from lung tumor tissue. These TCRs come from a man aged 30 to 45 with non-small cell lung cancer.

In the case of this clonotype: Given a much more abundant clone one base away, this may be a read error. No conserved phenylalanine or tryptophan ends this CDR3, so it is likely a read error. The gene calls are TRBV29-1 and TRBJ2-2, with D perhaps assigned TRBD1 or TRBD2 (5 bases each). Germline CDR1 SQVTM, CDR2 ANQGSEA. The V end lost 4 bases, the J end lost 0 bases, and 6 bases lay between the germline ends. The CDR3 runs 13 residues. CDR3 residues: CSVGGSNTGELFS. CDR3 DNA sequence: TGCAGCGTTGGGGGGTCGAACACCGGGGAGCTGTTTTCT.

About this clonotype: At one end the junction does not follow the germline gene, possibly because of a read error. The rearrangement uses TRBV11-2 and TRBJ2-7, with 7 bases identical to TRBD1. Germline loops: CDR1 SGHAT, CDR2 FQNNGV. The CDR3 has 13 residues. In nucleotides, the CDR3 is TGTGCCAGCAGCTTCACAGGGGATGAGGAGCAGTACTTT. Translation: CASSFTGDEEQYF.

This clonotype has just a few counts. A much larger clone differs by one base, so this may be a read error. The rearrangement uses TRBV20-1 and TRBJ1-1; maybe TRBD1 (6 bases). Germline V lookup: CDR1 DFQATT, CDR2 SNEGSKA (reference sequence). The CDR3 consists of 15 residues. The CDR3 nucleotides are TGCAGTGCGAGGGACATCAGGGCGCGGGTCACTGAAGCTTCCTTT. This encodes CSARDIRARVTEASF.

The chain uses TRBV10-3 and TRBJ2-3, with D perhaps matching TRBD2 (6 bases). The CDR3 extends over 14 amino acids. Germline V gene data show CDR1 as ENHRY and CDR2 as SYGVKD. V lost 8 bases and J 3 bases, leaving 15 bases between the germline ends. The CDR3 DNA is TGTGCCATCCGACTAGACAGAGTGACAGATACGCAGTATTTT. As protein: CAIRLDRVTDTQYF.

The gene calls are TRBV11-2 and TRBJ2-7; possibly TRBD1 for D (6 bases). With 3 bases removed from V and 13 bases from J, the gap between germline ends came to 19 bases. The CDR3 sequence is 13 residues long. Germline CDR1 is SGHAT and CDR2 is FQNNGV. In DNA form, the CDR3 reads TGTGCCAGCAGCTTGACAGGCCGATGTGAGCTATACTTC. Its translation: CASSLTGRCELYF.

The chain is built from TRBV7-9 and TRBJ2-3; unclear D gene. In germline, CDR1 is SEHNR, CDR2 FQNEAQ (reference sequence). Trimming stripped 6 bases from V and 5 bases from J, with 9 bases between. This CDR3 contains 12 residues. Here the CDR3 DNA reads TGTGCCAGCAGTTATGACGGAGATACGCAGTATTTT. This sequence encodes CASSYDGDTQYF. The whole variable domain, remainder taken from reference TRBV7-9 and TRBJ2-3, is DTGVSQNPRHKITKRGQNVTFRCDPISEHNRLYWYRQTLGQGPEFLTYFQNEAQLEKSRLLSDRFSAERPKGSFSTLEIQRTEQGDSAMYLCASSYDGDTQYFGPGTRLTVL.

This clonotype was counted once. This may stem from a read error, because a much larger clone lies one nucleotide away. The conserved final phenylalanine or tryptophan is absent from the CDR3, which likely points to a read error. The gene calls are TRBV5-5 and TRBJ2-5; D might be TRBD1 (7 bases). V lost 2 bases and J lost 3, with 8 bases in between. This CDR3 region has 13 residues. CDR1 and CDR2 (germline): SGHKS, YYEKEE (reference sequence). The CDR3 protein is CASSFRGEETQYY. DNA of the CDR3: TGTGCCAGCAGCTTCAGGGGGGAAGAGACCCAGTACTAC.

This chain joins TRBV5-1 and TRBJ2-3; possibly TRBD1 for D (6 bases). The V end was cut by 0 bases, the J end by 4 bases, with 15 bases between. The CDR3 is 16 residues long. Looked up from germline, CDR1 is SGHRS and CDR2 is YFSETQ. The CDR3 DNA reads as TGCGCCAGCAGCTTGGCCAGGGGCATACGCTCAGATACGCAGTATTTT. It is translated as CASSLARGIRSDTQYF. Full variable domain (missing parts from reference TRBV5-1 and TRBJ2-3): KAGVTQTPRYLIKTRGQQVTLSCSPISGHRSVSWYQQTPGQGLQFLFEYFSETQRNKGNFPGRFSGRQFSNSRSEMNVSTLELGDSALYLCASSLARGIRSDTQYFGPGTRLTVL.

This clonotype was counted at least ten times. Since a much larger clone is just one base distant, this may be a read error. The V gene is TRBV4-3, the J gene TRBJ1-1; D is undetermined. The CDR3 consists of 15 residues. Germline-derived CDR1 and CDR2 are LGHNA and YSLEER. The CDR3 DNA reads as TGCGCCAGCGGCCAAGGGCCCGCGATGAACACTGAAGCTTTCTTT. It is translated as CASGQGPAMNTEAFF.

This clonotype has a handful of counts. J is TRBJ1-6 and V is TRBV12-3 or TRBV12-4, with D perhaps matching TRBD1 (6 bases). Between the trimmed V and J ends, which lost 1 base and 6 bases, there was a span of 13 bases. The CDR3 covers 16 residues. The DNA of the CDR3 is TGTGCCAGCAGTTTAGATTTGGGGGGCTCTAATTCACCCCTCCACTTT. Its protein product is CASSLDLGGSNSPLHF.

Concerning this clonotype itself: No conserved phenylalanine or tryptophan ends this CDR3, so it is likely a read error. The DNA is left out, because the CDR3 cannot be placed on it with certainty; the CDR3 is given as TCRdb lists it. The chain's CDR3 is CSVEFQTNEELFY. The chain recombines TRBV29-1 with TRBJ1-4. A total of 13 residues make up the CDR3, ends included. The germline gives CDR1 SQVTM, CDR2 ANQGSEA.

CDR3 protein: CSVAVGTGGREQYF. CDR3 DNA sequence: TGCAGCGTTGCGGTGGGGACAGGTGGCCGCGAGCAGTACTTC. The chain is built from TRBV29-1 and TRBJ2-7; 8 nucleotides match TRBD1. There are 14 residues in the CDR3. Germline CDR1 is SQVTM and CDR2 is ANQGSEA. V shed 4 bases and J 6 bases; nucleotides not matched to a gene: 11.

About this clonotype itself: One junction end disagrees with the germline gene, perhaps due to a read error. This rearrangement joins TRBV6-1 to TRBJ2-3, with a possible D match to TRBD2 (6 bases). Per germline, CDR1 MNHNS and CDR2 SASEGT. This CDR3 has 13 amino acids. The CDR3 is CVSSDGGLDTQYF. In DNA form, the CDR3 reads TGTGTCAGCAGTGACGGGGGATTAGATACGCAGTATTTT.

On this clonotype itself: A read error may produce the germline difference seen at one junction end. The CDR3 DNA is TGCAGTGCTAGACATCTGGGGGGCTACAATGAGCAATTCTTC. This sequence encodes CSARHLGGYNEQFF. The chain uses TRBV20-1 and TRBJ2-1; either TRBD1 or TRBD2 may supply D (6 bases each). Germline CDR1 is DFQATT and CDR2 is SNEGSKA (reference sequence). The CDR3 consists of 14 residues.

This clonotype was recorded many times. The rearrangement uses TRBV12-3 or TRBV12-4 and TRBJ1-5; 9 nucleotides agree with TRBD1. Trimming cost V 6 bases and J 7 bases; bases outside gene matches: 7. This CDR3 comprises 14 residues. In DNA form, the CDR3 reads TGTGCCAGCAGACCGGGACAGGGAGGGCAGCCCCAGCATTTT. Its protein product is CASRPGQGGQPQHF.

With respect to this clonotype: With a much larger clone just one base away, this may be a read error. V usage is TRBV5-6 and J usage is TRBJ2-2; tentatively, D is TRBD1 or TRBD2 (6 bases each). The CDR3 has 15 residues. Per germline, CDR1 SGHDT and CDR2 YYEEEE. The CDR3 DNA sequence: TGTGCCACCAGCTTGGCGGGACAACTCACCGGGGAGCTGTTTTTT. Translation: CATSLAGQLTGELFF.

About this clonotype itself: This may stem from a read error, because a much larger clone lies one nucleotide away. The chain combines TRBV20-1 with TRBJ1-1, with TRBD1 identical over 7 bases. Germline values: CDR1 DFQATT, CDR2 SNEGSKA (reference sequence). The CDR3 has 16 amino acids. With V trimmed by 1 base and J by 4 bases, 12 bases remained unmatched. The CDR3 region is CSARVDRERGTTEAFF. DNA for the CDR3: TGCAGTGCTAGAGTCGACAGGGAGAGGGGTACCACTGAAGCTTTCTTT.

A word on this clonotype: A junction end diverges from the germline sequence, so it may reflect a read error. The J gene is TRBJ2-1, the V gene TRBV11-3; 7 nucleotides agree with TRBD2. This CDR3 spans 16 amino acids. Germline V gene sequence: CDR1 SGHNT, CDR2 YENEEA. The CDR3 bases are TGTGCCAGTAGCTCTTTCGGGGCGGGGGAGTGGAATGAGCAGTTCTTC. This sequence encodes CASSSFGAGEWNEQFF. The full variable domain, completed using reference TRBV11-3 and TRBJ2-1, is EAGVVQSPRYKIIEKKQPVAFWCNPISGHNTLYWYLQNLGQGPELLIRYENEEAVDDSQLPKDRFSAERLKGVDSTLKIQPAELGDSAVYLCASSSFGAGEWNEQFFGPGTRLTVL.

This clonotype occurred a few times. The chain links TRBV5-4 to TRBJ2-7; D is undetermined. Trimming took 3 bases from V and 3 from J, leaving 13 bases between them. Per the germline V gene, CDR1 is SGHNT and CDR2 is YYREEE (reference sequence). The CDR3 is made up of 14 amino acids. For the CDR3, the DNA is TGTGCCAGCAGCTCCGGGTCGAAGGTCTACGAGCAGTACTTC. As protein: CASSSGSKVYEQYF. Based on the CDR3 plus reference TRBV5-4 and TRBJ2-7, the full variable domain is ETGVTQSPTHLIKTRGQQVTLRCSSQSGHNTVSWYQQALGQGPQFIFQYYREEENGRGNFPPRFSGLQFPNYSSELNVNALELDDSALYLCASSSGSKVYEQYFGPGTRLTVT.

In regard to this clonotype: Germline and junction disagree at one end, which may indicate a read error. The chain couples TRBV5-1 to TRBJ2-1, with 7 bases lining up with TRBD2. Germline V lookup: CDR1 SGHRS, CDR2 YFSETQ. This CDR3 comprises 14 residues. The CDR3 coding sequence is TGCGTCAGCAGCTCGGGGGGATCCTATAATGAGCAGTTCTTC. The encoded protein is CVSSSGGSYNEQFF.

A remark on this clonotype: This may come from a read error, since a much larger clone is one base off. This chain uses TRBV6-5 with TRBJ2-7; D is ambiguous. Trimming shortened V by 5 bases and J by 3 bases, and 11 bases separated the two germline ends. Germline V CDR1 and CDR2: MNHEY, SVGAGI. The CDR3 is made up of 13 amino acids. The CDR3 loop reads CASSHATHYEQYF. The CDR3 DNA reads as TGTGCCAGCAGTCACGCCACCCACTACGAGCAGTACTTC.

Of note for this clonotype: Just one base apart from a much larger clone, this may be a read error. The chain joins TRBV20-1 to TRBJ2-1, with 13 bases lining up with TRBD2. The CDR3 runs 14 residues. Germline V CDR1 and CDR2: DFQATT, SNEGSKA (reference sequence). Trimming took 4 bases from V and 8 from J; bases not matched to a gene: 5. This CDR3 reads CSAKTSGRYDEQFF. The CDR3 DNA follows: TGCAGTGCTAAGACTAGCGGGAGGTATGATGAGCAGTTCTTC.

Comment on this clonotype: Germline and junction disagree at one end, which may indicate a read error. V gene TRBV20-1 combines with J gene TRBJ2-5; D is possibly TRBD1 or TRBD2 (5 bases each). Looked up from germline, CDR1 is DFQATT and CDR2 is SNEGSKA (reference sequence). There are 16 residues in the CDR3. CDR3 residues: CSARGSLWQGKGTQYF. DNA of the CDR3: TGTAGTGCTAGAGGGAGTTTGTGGCAGGGAAAAGGGACCCAGTACTTC.

This clonotype was counted at least ten times. V usage is TRBV6-5 and J usage is TRBJ1-2; 7 bases align to TRBD1. Germline CDR1 is MNHEY and CDR2 is SVGAGI. V was clipped by 8 bases and J by 8 bases; unmatched bases: 11. The CDR3 has 13 amino acids. CDR3 protein: CASYRDSTFGYTF. In DNA, the CDR3 is TGTGCCAGCTATCGGGACAGCACGTTCGGCTACACCTTC.

A note on this clonotype: The junction departs from the called germline gene at one end, perhaps through a read error. J is TRBJ2-7 and V is TRBV6-5; D is unresolved. Germline V gene sequence: CDR1 MNHEY, CDR2 SVGAGI. This CDR3 comprises 15 residues. For the CDR3, the DNA is TGTGCCAGCTGTTACGATTCCAGAGGAACCTACAAGCAGTACTTC. Translating it yields CASCYDSRGTYKQYF.

For this clonotype: The junction does not match germline at one end; this may be a read error. The V gene is TRBV4-1, the J gene TRBJ1-5; D is ambiguous. The CDR3 consists of 15 residues. The germline V gene encodes CDR1 MGHRA and CDR2 YSYEKL. CDR3 coding DNA: TGCGCCAGCAGCCAAGAACTAGGAAGCAATCAGCTCCAGCATTTT. Translation gives CASSQELGSNQLQHF.